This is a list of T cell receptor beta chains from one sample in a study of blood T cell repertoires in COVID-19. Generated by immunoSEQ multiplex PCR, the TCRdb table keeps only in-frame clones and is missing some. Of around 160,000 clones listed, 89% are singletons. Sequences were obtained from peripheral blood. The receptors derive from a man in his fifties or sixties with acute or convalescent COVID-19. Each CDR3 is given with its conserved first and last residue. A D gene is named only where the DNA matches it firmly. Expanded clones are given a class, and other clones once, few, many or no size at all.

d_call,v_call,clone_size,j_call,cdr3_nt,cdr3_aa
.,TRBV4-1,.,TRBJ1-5,TGCGCCAGCAGCCAAACCTGGACAGGCAATCAGCCCCAGCATTTT,CASSQTWTGNQPQHF
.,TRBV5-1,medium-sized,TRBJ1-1,TGCGCCAGCAGCTTGGTGGGGCGGGGGGTCGGACAGATGAACACTGAAGCTTTCTTT,CASSLVGRGVGQMNTEAFF
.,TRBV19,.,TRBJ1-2,TGTGCCAGTAGTATAGCCGTCGGAGCAGGGCGCTATGGCTACACCTTC,CASSIAVGAGRYGYTF
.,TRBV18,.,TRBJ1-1,TGTGCCAGCTCACCGAAGGGAGGGCATTCGGACACTGAAGCTTTCTTT,CASSPKGGHSDTEAFF
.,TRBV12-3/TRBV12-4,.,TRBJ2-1,TGTGCCAGCAGTCCAACGGACAGCAATGAGCAGTTCTTC,CASSPTDSNEQFF
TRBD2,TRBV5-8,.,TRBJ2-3,TGTGCCAGCAGATTTGCGGGGGGGGGAACAGATACGCAGTATTTT,CASRFAGGGTDTQYF
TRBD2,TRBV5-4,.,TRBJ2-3,TGTGCCAGCAGCCCAGGACTAACTAGCGGGGGATGGGGGACAGATACGCAGTATTTT,CASSPGLTSGGWGTDTQYF
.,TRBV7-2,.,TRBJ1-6,TGTGCCAGCAGCACCTGGACAGCCTTTAATTCACCCCTCCACTTT,CASSTWTAFNSPLHF
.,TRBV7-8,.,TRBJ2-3,TGTGCCAGCAGCTTTCTTCCCCATCGGCCCACTAGGGCAGATACGCAGTATTTT,CASSFLPHRPTRADTQYF
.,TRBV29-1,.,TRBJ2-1,TGCAGCGTCACTGGACAGACCTACAATGAGCAGTTCTTC,CSVTGQTYNEQFF
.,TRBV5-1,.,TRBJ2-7,TGCGCCAGCAGCCCTCCCACATCCTACGAGCAGTACTTC,CASSPPTSYEQYF